Each of the 8 T cell receptor beta chains below was sequenced from the same sample in a study of PD-1 blockade in classical Hodgkin lymphoma. Method: immunoSEQ multiplex PCR; TCRdb's copy keeps in-frame clones and lacks some. The profile shows approximately 52,000 clones, around 86% of them singletons. Time point here: cycle 4 day 1 (C4D1), after 6 weeks of nivolumab. All patients relapsed after autologous stem cell transplantation, and brentuximab vedotin exposure varied. The input for sequencing was peripheral blood mononuclear cells (PBMCs), taken before the fourth cycle of nivolumab. All receptors come from a human donor with classical Hodgkin lymphoma.

The V and J genes are TRBV6-1 and TRBJ1-2, with D perhaps matching TRBD1 (6 bases). With 2 bases removed from V and 1 base from J, the gap between germline ends came to 11 bases. The CDR3 extends over 15 amino acids. The V gene's germline CDR1 is MNHNS and CDR2 SASEGT. The CDR3 DNA reads as TGTGCCAGCAGTGAAAGGGGGTTTATTAACTATGGCTACACCTTC. This translates into CASSERGFINYGYTF.

The chain carries TRBV2 and TRBJ2-5; possibly TRBD2 for D (6 bases). Trimming stripped 11 bases from V and 1 base from J, with 14 bases between. Germline CDR1 reads SNHLY; CDR2 reads FYNNEI. The CDR3 contains 13 residues. The CDR3 sequence: CAVNRGFQETQYF. For the CDR3, the DNA is TGTGCCGTCAATCGGGGGTTCCAAGAGACCCAGTACTTC.

As DNA, the CDR3 is TGCGCCAGCAGCTTCGGAGGGGGAGGCACTGAAGCTTTCTTT. This codes for CASSFGGGGTEAFF. The V and J genes are TRBV5-1 and TRBJ1-1, with D perhaps matching TRBD1 (6 bases). The V and J ends lost 2 bases and 4 bases respectively, with 12 bases between them. CDR1 SGHRS and CDR2 YFSETQ come from the germline V gene. The CDR3 has 14 amino acids. The full variable domain, with the rest looked up from reference TRBV5-1 and TRBJ1-1, is KAGVTQTPRYLIKTRGQQVTLSCSPISGHRSVSWYQQTPGQGLQFLFEYFSETQRNKGNFPGRFSGRQFSNSRSEMNVSTLELGDSALYLCASSFGGGGTEAFFGQGTRLTVV.

This chain joins TRBV19 and TRBJ1-3; D possibly corresponds to TRBD1 (6 bases). This CDR3 has 15 residues. The V gene lost 6 bases and the J gene lost 0 bases, with 12 bases spanning the gap. The germline V gene encodes CDR1 LNHDA and CDR2 SQIVND (reference sequence). CDR3 in DNA: TGTGCCAGTAGCCACGACAGGCTCTCTGGAAACACCATATATTTT. It yields the protein CASSHDRLSGNTIYF.

V is TRBV11-3 and J is TRBJ2-7; the D call may be TRBD1 or TRBD2 (6 bases each). CDR1 and CDR2 from the germline V gene are SGHNT and YENEEA. This CDR3 contains 13 residues. V dropped 1 base and J dropped 5 bases, with 9 bases sitting between them. The CDR3 region has the DNA TGTGCCAGCAGCTTAGTGAGGGGGGACGAGCAGTACTTC. Translated: CASSLVRGDEQYF.

This chain links TRBV11-2 with TRBJ1-5; 9 nucleotides align to TRBD1. J was trimmed by 4 bases and V by 2 bases; bases with no gene match: 3. Germline-derived CDR1 and CDR2 are SGHAT and FQNNGV. The CDR3 loop spans 15 amino acids. CDR3 region: CASSLTGTGNQPQHF. The DNA for the CDR3 is TGTGCCAGCAGCTTAACCGGGACAGGGAATCAGCCCCAGCATTTT.

Points on this clone: A read error may account for a junction end that differs from germline. J is TRBJ2-1 and V is TRBV7-7, with D maybe TRBD1 (6 bases). Germline V CDR1 and CDR2: SSHAT, FNYEAQ (reference sequence). The CDR3 consists of 13 residues. CDR3 residues: CASSTGIYNEQFF. The DNA of the CDR3 is TGTGCTAGCAGCACAGGGATCTACAATGAGCAGTTCTTC.

J is TRBJ2-5 and V is TRBV9, with D perhaps given as TRBD1 or TRBD2 (5 bases each). The CDR3 sequence is 15 residues long. V was cut by 0 bases and J by 4 bases, with 13 bases left in between. CDR1 is SGDLS and CDR2 is YYNGEE in the germline V gene. CDR3 nucleotide sequence: TGTGCCAGCAGCGTAGCGGGGTTGGGGCCAGAGACCCAGTACTTC. Its translation is CASSVAGLGPETQYF.